These T cell receptor beta chains were read from a single sample in a study of T cell responses to AZD1222 COVID-19 vaccine. Profiled with immunoSEQ multiplex PCR; TCRdb holds only in-frame clones, not every one. Of about 110,000 clones in the sample, approximately 86% were seen once. This material consisted of peripheral blood, taken on day 0 of AZD1222 vaccination. All receptors come from an adult in good health. Both conserved end residues are part of each CDR3. Each record gives: V gene, J gene, CDR3 length, clone size, D gene, CDR3 protein, CDR3 DNA. The D gene is left open where the match is weak. The size entry is marked missing in some rows and otherwise reads once, few, many or a size class.

TRBV11-3	TRBJ2-5	11	NA	NA	CASSSGETQYF	TGTGCCAGCAGCTCTGGGGAGACCCAGTACTTC
TRBV7-6	TRBJ1-3	15	NA	NA	CASSSGTASGNTIYF	TGTGCCAGCAGCTCCGGGACTGCTTCTGGAAACACCATATATTTT
TRBV6-5	TRBJ1-4	15	NA	NA	CASSLSGRRDEKLFF	TGTGCCAGCAGCCTCTCAGGGAGGAGGGATGAAAAACTGTTTTTT
TRBV7-9	TRBJ2-7	14	NA	NA	CASSPGGESYEQYF	TGTGCCAGCAGTCCCGGGGGCGAATCCTACGAGCAGTACTTC
TRBV6-2/TRBV6-3	TRBJ2-5	15	NA	NA	CASSLPGLLQETQYF	TGTGCCAGCAGTTTACCGGGACTCCTTCAAGAGACCCAGTACTTC
TRBV9	TRBJ1-4	14	NA	TRBD1	CASSVDRGGEKLFF	TGTGCCAGCAGCGTCGACAGGGGAGGTGAAAAACTGTTTTTT
TRBV12-3/TRBV12-4	TRBJ1-3	13	NA	NA	CANGGNSGNTIYF	TGTGCCAACGGGGGGAACTCTGGAAACACCATATATTTT
TRBV19	TRBJ2-1	13	NA	NA	CASSIGGGDEQFF	TGTGCCAGTAGTATTGGTGGTGGGGATGAGCAGTTCTTC
TRBV28	TRBJ1-3	15	NA	TRBD1	CASSETGGSGNTIYF	TGTGCCAGCAGTGAGACAGGGGGCTCTGGAAACACCATATATTTT
TRBV9	TRBJ2-2	14	NA	NA	CASTLQGGTGELFF	TGTGCCAGCACCCTACAGGGAGGAACCGGGGAGCTGTTTTTT
TRBV7-9	TRBJ1-1	14	NA	NA	CASSLDGRFPEAFF	TGTGCCAGCAGCTTAGACGGCAGGTTCCCTGAAGCTTTCTTT
TRBV19	TRBJ1-5	15	NA	NA	CASRLIQGGDQPQHF	TGTGCCAGCCGTCTTATACAGGGTGGGGATCAGCCCCAGCATTTT
TRBV24-1	TRBJ1-2	14	NA	TRBD1	CATSLGTGLSGYTF	TGTGCCACCAGCCTAGGGACAGGGTTATCGGGCTACACCTTC
TRBV10-1	TRBJ1-1	14	NA	TRBD1	CASSAGQGITEAFF	TGCGCCAGCAGTGCCGGACAGGGGATCACTGAAGCTTTCTTT
TRBV2	TRBJ1-3	15	NA	TRBD1	CASSETWTGGNTIYF	TGTGCCAGCAGTGAGACATGGACAGGTGGAAACACCATATATTTT
TRBV5-1	TRBJ1-6	14	few	TRBD1	CASREGQEFSPLHF	TGCGCCAGCAGGGAAGGACAGGAGTTTTCACCCCTCCACTTT
TRBV5-1	TRBJ1-4	13	NA	TRBD1	CASSLGQGEKLFF	TGCGCCAGCAGCTTAGGACAGGGTGAAAAACTGTTTTTT
TRBV7-9	TRBJ2-3	16	NA	TRBD2	CASSLQASGVADTQYF	TGTGCCAGCAGCTTACAGGCTAGCGGGGTGGCAGATACGCAGTATTTT
TRBV6-1	TRBJ2-7	17	NA	TRBD2	CASSGPTSGGATYEQYF	TGTGCCAGCAGTGGACCCACTAGCGGGGGCGCGACCTACGAGCAGTACTTC
TRBV28	TRBJ2-3	17	NA	TRBD1	CASSFSWTGGPTDTQYF	TGTGCCAGCAGTTTCTCGTGGACAGGGGGACCCACAGATACGCAGTATTTT
TRBV5-1	TRBJ1-5	17	NA	NA	CASSLDGGQGGNQPQHF	TGCGCCAGCAGCTTGGACGGGGGGCAAGGGGGCAATCAGCCCCAGCATTTT
TRBV27	TRBJ1-1	13	few	NA	CASSLRRNTEAFF	TGTGCCAGCAGTTTGAGGAGAAACACTGAAGCTTTCTTT
TRBV21-1	TRBJ1-6	17	NA	NA	CASSKVSGENYNSPLHF	TGTGCCAGCAGCAAAGTCTCGGGGGAGAACTATAATTCACCCCTCCACTTT
TRBV7-7	TRBJ2-7	15	NA	TRBD2	CASSPGGRSSYEQYF	TGTGCCAGCAGCCCCGGGGGGAGAAGCTCCTACGAGCAGTACTTC